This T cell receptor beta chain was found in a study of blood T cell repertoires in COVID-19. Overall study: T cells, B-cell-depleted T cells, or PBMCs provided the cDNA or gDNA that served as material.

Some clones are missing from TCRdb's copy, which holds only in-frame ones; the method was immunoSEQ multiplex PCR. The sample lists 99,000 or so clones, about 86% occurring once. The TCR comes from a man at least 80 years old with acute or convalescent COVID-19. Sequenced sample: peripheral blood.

The CDR3 protein is CASSLLAGVTDTQYF. The CDR3 DNA reads TGCGCCAGCAGCCTGCTAGCGGGAGTGACAGATACGCAGTATTTT. V and J are TRBV4-1 and TRBJ2-3; 10 nucleotides agree with TRBD2. Per the germline V gene, CDR1 is MGHRA and CDR2 is YSYEKL. Trimming took 4 bases from V and 3 from J; bases not matched to a gene: 4. The CDR3 consists of 15 residues.